This TCR beta chain appears in the sequencing data of a study of T cell responses to AZD1222 COVID-19 vaccine. Here immunoSEQ multiplex PCR was the method, and the copy in TCRdb shows in-frame clones only, minus some. This sample yields 200,000 to 250,000 clones, of which 90% to 95% are seen a single time; around 1% belongs to the top ten. Deletions cut 0 bases from V and 6 bases from J, with 12 bases between. Germline loops: CDR1 SGHRS, CDR2 YFSETQ. The CDR3 covers 15 residues. Study-wide results and caveats: Seropositive AZD1222 recipients at baseline numbered only 6 or 7. Close to half of all spike-specific TCRs reportedly target regions of the variants that are unmutated. Donors in the cohort were predominantly white British and more often female, and clonal diversity was possibly underestimated.

About this clone: Its antigen is still unknown.

The input for sequencing was peripheral blood, taken on day 0 of MenACWY control vaccination. The receptor's source is an adult in good health. The genes are TRBV5-1 and TRBJ1-4; D is uncertain. The CDR3 DNA reads TGCGCCAGCAGCTTGGGGGCACAGAACCATGAAAAACTGTTTTTT. Amino acids: CASSLGAQNHEKLFF.